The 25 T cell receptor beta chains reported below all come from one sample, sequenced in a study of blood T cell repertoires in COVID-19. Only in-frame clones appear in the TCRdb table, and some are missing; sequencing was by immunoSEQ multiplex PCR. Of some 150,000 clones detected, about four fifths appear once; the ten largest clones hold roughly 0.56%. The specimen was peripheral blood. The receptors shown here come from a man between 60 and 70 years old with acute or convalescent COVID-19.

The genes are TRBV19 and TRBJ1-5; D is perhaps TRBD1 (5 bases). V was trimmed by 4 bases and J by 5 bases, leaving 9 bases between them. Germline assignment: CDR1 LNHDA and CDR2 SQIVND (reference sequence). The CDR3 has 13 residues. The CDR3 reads CASSKGAHQPQHF. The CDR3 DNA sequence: TGTGCCAGTAGTAAAGGGGCTCATCAGCCCCAGCATTTT.

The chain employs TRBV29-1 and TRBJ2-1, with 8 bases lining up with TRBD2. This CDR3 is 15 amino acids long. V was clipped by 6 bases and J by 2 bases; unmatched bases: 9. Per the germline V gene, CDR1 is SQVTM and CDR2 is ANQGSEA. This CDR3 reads CSVLLSGNAYNEQFF. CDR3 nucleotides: TGCAGCGTCTTACTTAGCGGGAACGCCTACAATGAGCAGTTCTTC.

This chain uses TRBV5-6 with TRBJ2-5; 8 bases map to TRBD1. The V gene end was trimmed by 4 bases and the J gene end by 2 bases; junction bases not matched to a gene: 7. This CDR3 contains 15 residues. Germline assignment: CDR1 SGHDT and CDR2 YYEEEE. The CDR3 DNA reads TGTGCCAGCAGCCCTGGGACAGGCGGGCAAGAGACCCAGTACTTC. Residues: CASSPGTGGQETQYF.

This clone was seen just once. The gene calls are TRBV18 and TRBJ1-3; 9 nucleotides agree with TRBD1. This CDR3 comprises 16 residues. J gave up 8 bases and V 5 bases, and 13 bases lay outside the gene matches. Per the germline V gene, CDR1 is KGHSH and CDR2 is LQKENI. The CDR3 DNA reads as TGTGCCAGCTCATTGCCCGGACAGGGGCGTGAGGACACCATATATTTT. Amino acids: CASSLPGQGREDTIYF.

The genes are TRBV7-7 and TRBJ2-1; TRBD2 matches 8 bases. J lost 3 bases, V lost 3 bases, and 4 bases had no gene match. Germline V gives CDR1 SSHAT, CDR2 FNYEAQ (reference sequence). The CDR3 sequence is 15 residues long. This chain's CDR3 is CASSFGLARYNEQFF. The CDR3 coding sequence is TGTGCCAGCAGCTTCGGACTAGCACGCTACAATGAGCAGTTCTTC.

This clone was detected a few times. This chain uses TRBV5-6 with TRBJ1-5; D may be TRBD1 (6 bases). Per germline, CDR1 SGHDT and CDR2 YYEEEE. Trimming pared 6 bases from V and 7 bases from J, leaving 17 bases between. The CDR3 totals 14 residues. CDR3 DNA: TGTGCCAGCATTCCCGGGGGGGGCGACCAGCCCCAGCATTTT. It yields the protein CASIPGGGDQPQHF. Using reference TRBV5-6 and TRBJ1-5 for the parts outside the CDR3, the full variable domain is DAGVTQSPTHLIKTRGQQVTLRCSPKSGHDTVSWYQQALGQGPQFIFQYYEEEERQRGNFPDRFSGHQFPNYSSELNVNALLLGDSALYLCASIPGGGDQPQHFGDGTRLSIL.

In DNA form, the CDR3 reads TGTGCCATGTCGAAAACTTCAGGGCCTTCCTACGAGCAGTACTTC. It is translated as CAMSKTSGPSYEQYF. The V call is TRBV10-3, the J call TRBJ2-7; tentative D call: TRBD1 (5 bases). V was shortened by 9 bases and J by 1 base, with 19 bases between the two germline ends. Looked up from germline, CDR1 is ENHRY and CDR2 is SYGVKD. The CDR3 is made up of 15 amino acids.

For the CDR3, the DNA is TGTGCCAGCTCACTTAACAGGGATGTTTACGAGCAGTACTTC. It codes for CASSLNRDVYEQYF. The V call is TRBV18, the J call TRBJ2-7, with D possibly being TRBD1 (6 bases). V gave up 4 bases and J gave up 4 bases, with 14 bases separating them. This CDR3 spans 14 amino acids. Germline CDR1 reads KGHSH; CDR2 reads LQKENI.

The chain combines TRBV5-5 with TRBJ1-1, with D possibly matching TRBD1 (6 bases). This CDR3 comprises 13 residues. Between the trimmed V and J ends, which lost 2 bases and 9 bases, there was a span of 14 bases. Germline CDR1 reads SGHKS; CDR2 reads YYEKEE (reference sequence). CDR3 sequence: CASSFSTGSKAFF. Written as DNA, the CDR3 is TGTGCCAGCAGCTTTTCTACAGGGTCAAAAGCTTTCTTT.

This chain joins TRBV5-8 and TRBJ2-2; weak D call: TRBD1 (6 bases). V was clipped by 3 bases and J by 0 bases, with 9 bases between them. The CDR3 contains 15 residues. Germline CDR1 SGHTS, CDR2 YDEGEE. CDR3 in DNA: TGTGCCAGCAGCTCCGGGACAACGAACACCGGGGAGCTGTTTTTT. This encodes CASSSGTTNTGELFF.

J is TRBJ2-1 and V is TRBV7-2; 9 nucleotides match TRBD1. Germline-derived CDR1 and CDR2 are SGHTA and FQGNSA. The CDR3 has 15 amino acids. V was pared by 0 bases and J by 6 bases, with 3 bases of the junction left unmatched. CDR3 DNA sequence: TGTGCCAGCAGCTTAGCCGGGACAGGGCCCAATGAGCAGTTCTTC. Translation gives CASSLAGTGPNEQFF.

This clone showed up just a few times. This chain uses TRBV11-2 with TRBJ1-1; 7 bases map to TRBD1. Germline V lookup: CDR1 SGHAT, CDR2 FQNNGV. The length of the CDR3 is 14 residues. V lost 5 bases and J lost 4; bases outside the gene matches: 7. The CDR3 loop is CASSITTGVTEAFF. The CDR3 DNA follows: TGTGCCAGCAGCATTACTACAGGGGTCACTGAAGCTTTCTTT.

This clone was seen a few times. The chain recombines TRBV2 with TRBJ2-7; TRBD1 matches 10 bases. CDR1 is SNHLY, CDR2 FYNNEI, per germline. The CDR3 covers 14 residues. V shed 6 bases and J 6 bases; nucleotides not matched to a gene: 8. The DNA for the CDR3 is TGTGCCAGCAGGGGACAGGGGATTGGCAGCGAGCAGTACTTC. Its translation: CASRGQGIGSEQYF.

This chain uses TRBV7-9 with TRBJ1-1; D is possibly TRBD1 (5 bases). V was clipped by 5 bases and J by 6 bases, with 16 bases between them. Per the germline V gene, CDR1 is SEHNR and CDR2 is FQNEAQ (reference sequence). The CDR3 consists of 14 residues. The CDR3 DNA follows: TGTGCCAGCAGCCCGGAGGGGCGGAGGTCTGAAGCTTTCTTT. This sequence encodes CASSPEGRRSEAFF. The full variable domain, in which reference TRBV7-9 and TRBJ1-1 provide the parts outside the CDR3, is DTGVSQNPRHKITKRGQNVTFRCDPISEHNRLYWYRQTLGQGPEFLTYFQNEAQLEKSRLLSDRFSAERPKGSFSTLEIQRTEQGDSAMYLCASSPEGRRSEAFFGQGTRLTVV.

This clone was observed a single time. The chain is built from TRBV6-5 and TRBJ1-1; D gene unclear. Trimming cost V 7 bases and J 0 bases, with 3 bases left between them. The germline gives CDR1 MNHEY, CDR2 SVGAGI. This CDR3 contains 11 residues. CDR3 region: CASTLNTEAFF. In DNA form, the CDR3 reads TGTGCCAGCACTTTGAACACTGAAGCTTTCTTT.

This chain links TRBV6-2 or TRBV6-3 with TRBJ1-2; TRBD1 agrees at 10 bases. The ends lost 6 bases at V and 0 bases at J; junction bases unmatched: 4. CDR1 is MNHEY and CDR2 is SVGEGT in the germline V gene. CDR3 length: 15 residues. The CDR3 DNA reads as TGTGCCAGCAGCTCGGGACAGGGGACTAACTATGGCTACACCTTC. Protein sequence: CASSSGQGTNYGYTF.

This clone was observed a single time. In DNA form, the CDR3 reads TGTGCCGGACAGGGGGCGATGGAAGGCCAGCAGTACTTC. Amino acids: CAGQGAMEGQQYF. The V gene is TRBV2, the J gene TRBJ2-7, with 11 bases lining up with TRBD1. The junction had 11 bases not matched to a gene; V was cut back by 11 bases and J by 8 bases. CDR3 size: 13 residues. CDR1 and CDR2 (germline): SNHLY, FYNNEI.

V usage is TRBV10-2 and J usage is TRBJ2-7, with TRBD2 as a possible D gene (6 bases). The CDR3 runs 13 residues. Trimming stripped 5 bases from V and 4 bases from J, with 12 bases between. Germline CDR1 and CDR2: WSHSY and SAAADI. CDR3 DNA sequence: TGCGCCAGCAGTACCCAGGAGGGGTACGAGCAGTACTTC. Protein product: CASSTQEGYEQYF.

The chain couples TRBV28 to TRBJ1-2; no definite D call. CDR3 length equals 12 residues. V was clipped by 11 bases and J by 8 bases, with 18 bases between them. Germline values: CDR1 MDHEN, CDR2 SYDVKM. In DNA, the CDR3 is TGTGCCTCAAAACGGCAGTCGGGGGGCTACACCTTC. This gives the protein CASKRQSGGYTF.

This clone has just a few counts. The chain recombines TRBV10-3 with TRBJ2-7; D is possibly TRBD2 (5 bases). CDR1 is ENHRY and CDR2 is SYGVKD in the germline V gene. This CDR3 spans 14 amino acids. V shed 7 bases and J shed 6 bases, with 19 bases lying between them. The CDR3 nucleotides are TGTGCCATCACCTCTAGCTCCGGGGTCGGCGAGCAGTACTTC. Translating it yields CAITSSSGVGEQYF.

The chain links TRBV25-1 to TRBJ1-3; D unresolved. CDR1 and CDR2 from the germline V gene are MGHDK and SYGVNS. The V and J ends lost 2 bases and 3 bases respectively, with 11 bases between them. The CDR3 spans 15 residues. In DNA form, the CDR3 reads TGTGCCAGCAGTGAAGGAGGAAACTTTGGAAACACCATATATTTT. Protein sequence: CASSEGGNFGNTIYF. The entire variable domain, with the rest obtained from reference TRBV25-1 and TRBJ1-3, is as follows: EADIYQTPRYLVIGTGKKITLECSQTMGHDKMYWYQQDPGMELHLIHYSYGVNSTEKGDLSSESTVSRIRTEHFPLTLESARPSHTSQYLCASSEGGNFGNTIYFGEGSWLTVV.

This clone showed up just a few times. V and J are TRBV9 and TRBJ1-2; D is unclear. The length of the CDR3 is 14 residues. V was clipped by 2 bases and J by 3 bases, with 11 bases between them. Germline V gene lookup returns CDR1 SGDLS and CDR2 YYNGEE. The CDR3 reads CASSVGELYYGYTF. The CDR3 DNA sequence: TGTGCCAGCAGCGTTGGGGAGCTCTACTATGGCTACACCTTC.

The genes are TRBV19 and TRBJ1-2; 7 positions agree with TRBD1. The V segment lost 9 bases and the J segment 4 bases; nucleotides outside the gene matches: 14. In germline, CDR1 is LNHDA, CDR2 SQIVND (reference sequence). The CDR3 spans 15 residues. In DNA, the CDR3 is TGTGCCAGCGGTAGGGACAGCATTACACCCTATGGCTACACCTTC. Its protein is CASGRDSITPYGYTF.

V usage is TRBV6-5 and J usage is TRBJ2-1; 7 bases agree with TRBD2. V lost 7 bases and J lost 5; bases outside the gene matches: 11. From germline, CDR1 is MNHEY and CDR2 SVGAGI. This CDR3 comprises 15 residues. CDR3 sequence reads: CASTRMSSGNNEQFF. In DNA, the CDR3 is TGTGCCAGCACCCGAATGTCTAGCGGCAACAATGAGCAGTTCTTC.

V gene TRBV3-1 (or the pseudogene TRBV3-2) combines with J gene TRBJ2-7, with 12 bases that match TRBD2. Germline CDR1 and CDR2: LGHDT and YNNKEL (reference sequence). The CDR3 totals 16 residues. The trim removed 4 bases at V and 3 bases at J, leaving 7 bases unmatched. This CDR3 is CASSPTGLAGIYEQYF. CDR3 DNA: TGTGCCAGCAGCCCGACCGGACTAGCGGGAATCTACGAGCAGTACTTC.